This note documents a single TCR beta chain sequence. Its antigen is not known. It was with 60 Vbeta and 13 Jbeta primers that the PCR ran. As processed by the authors: Some 10 million of the roughly 80 million unique TCR beta chains counted in a later analysis were shared. Method: immunoSEQ multiplex PCR; TCRdb's copy keeps in-frame clones and lacks some. D and trimming come from the DNA, and the V and J calls and clone size come from that table. Recorded for this sample: over 200,000 clones. The data stem from a study of cytomegalovirus exposure and HLA in healthy donors. Study observations and caveats: Available immune exposure information covered CMV serostatus only. Analysis was carried out at a later point, and it linked a missense DCLRE1C variant to TCR beta V- and J-gene trimming.

Source material: PBMCs. This TCR came from a woman aged 25 to 39 in good health and CMV-seropositive.

CDR3 sequence reads: CASSPDERREKTQYF. For the CDR3, the DNA is TGTGCCAGCAGCCCAGACGAAAGGCGGGAGAAGACCCAGTACTTC. The chain joins TRBV7-9 to TRBJ2-5, with TRBD2 matching over 7 bases. CDR1 and CDR2 (germline): SEHNR, FQNEAQ (reference sequence). V trimming: 5 bases; J trimming: 6 bases; junction bases outside the gene matches: 12. This CDR3 has 15 amino acids.